This T cell receptor beta chain was obtained from a study of cytomegalovirus exposure and HLA in healthy donors. Primers included in the PCR were 60 Vbeta and 13 Jbeta primers. Generated by immunoSEQ multiplex PCR, the TCRdb table keeps only in-frame clones and is missing some. Of 75,000 to 80,000 clones in the sample, around three quarters were seen once. The CDR3 runs to 14 residues. V trimming: 6 bases; J trimming: 2 bases; junction bases outside the gene matches: 9. Germline lookup yields CDR1 GTSNPN and CDR2 SVGIG (reference sequence). Sequenced material: PBMCs. This receptor was taken from a male donor in good health and CMV-seropositive. This chain links TRBV30 with TRBJ2-7, with 8 bases matching TRBD1. The CDR3 loop is CACQRGTGTYEQYF. The CDR3 DNA reads as TGTGCCTGCCAAAGGGGGACAGGAACCTACGAGCAGTACTTC.